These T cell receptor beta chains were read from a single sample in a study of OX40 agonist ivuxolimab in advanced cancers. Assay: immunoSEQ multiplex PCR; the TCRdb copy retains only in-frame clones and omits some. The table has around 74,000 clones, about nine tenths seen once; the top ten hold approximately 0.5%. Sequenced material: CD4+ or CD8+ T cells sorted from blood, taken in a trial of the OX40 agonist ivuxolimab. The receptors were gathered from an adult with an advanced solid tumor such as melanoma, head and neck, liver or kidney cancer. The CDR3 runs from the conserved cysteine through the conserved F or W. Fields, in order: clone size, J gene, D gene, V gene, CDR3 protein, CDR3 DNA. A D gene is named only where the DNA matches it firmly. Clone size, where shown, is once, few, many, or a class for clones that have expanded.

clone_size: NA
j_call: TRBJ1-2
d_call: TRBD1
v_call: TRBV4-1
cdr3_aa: CASSHRLIGTGLFGYTF
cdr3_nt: TGCGCCAGCAGCCACAGATTAATAGGGACAGGGTTATTTGGCTACACCTTC

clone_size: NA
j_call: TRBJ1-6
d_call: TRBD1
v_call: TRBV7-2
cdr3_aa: CASSRQAGGNSPLHF
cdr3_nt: TGTGCCAGCAGCCGCCAGGCAGGGGGAAATTCACCCCTCCACTTT

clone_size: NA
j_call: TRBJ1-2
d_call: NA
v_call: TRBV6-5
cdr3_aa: CASSGGRVGGYTF
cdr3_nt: TGTGCCAGCAGTGGGGGTAGGGTCGGTGGCTACACCTTC

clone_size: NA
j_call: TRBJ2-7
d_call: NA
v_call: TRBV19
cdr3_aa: CASSISPGGLYEQYF
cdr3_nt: TGTGCCAGTAGTATTTCCCCCGGGGGCCTGTACGAGCAGTACTTC

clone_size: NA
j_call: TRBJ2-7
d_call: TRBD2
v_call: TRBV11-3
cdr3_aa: CASSLRKILAGGPYSEQYF
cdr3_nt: TGTGCCAGCAGCTTAAGAAAGATCCTAGCGGGAGGGCCTTACTCCGAGCAGTACTTC

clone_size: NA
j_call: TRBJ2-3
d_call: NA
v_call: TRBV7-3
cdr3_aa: CASSLRSGSGGDTQYF
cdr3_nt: TGTGCCAGCAGCTTAAGGTCGGGCTCCGGTGGGGATACGCAGTATTTT

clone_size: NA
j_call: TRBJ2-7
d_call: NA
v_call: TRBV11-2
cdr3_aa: CASSFLVSSYEQYF
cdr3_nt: TGTGCCAGCAGCTTCTTGGTCAGCAGCTACGAGCAGTACTTC

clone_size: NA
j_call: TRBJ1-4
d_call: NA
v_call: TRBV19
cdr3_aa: CASSRTQLATNEKLFF
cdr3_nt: TGTGCCAGTAGTAGGACTCAACTTGCAACTAATGAAAAACTGTTTTTT

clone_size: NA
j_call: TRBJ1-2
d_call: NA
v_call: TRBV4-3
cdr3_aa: CASSHLSRKGGYTF
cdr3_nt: TGCGCCAGCAGCCATCTATCTAGGAAGGGTGGCTACACCTTC

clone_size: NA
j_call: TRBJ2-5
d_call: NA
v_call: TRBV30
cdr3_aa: CAWRAGLAQETQYF
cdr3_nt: TGTGCCTGGAGGGCGGGACTCGCACAAGAGACCCAGTACTTC

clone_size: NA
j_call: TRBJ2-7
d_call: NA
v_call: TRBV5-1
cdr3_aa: CASSFPGTQGEQYF
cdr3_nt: TGCGCCAGCAGCTTCCCCGGGACTCAGGGCGAGCAGTACTTC

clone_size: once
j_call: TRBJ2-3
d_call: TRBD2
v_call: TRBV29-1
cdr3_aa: CSVGGGSFADTQYF
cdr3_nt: TGCAGCGTTGGAGGCGGGAGCTTCGCAGATACGCAGTATTTT

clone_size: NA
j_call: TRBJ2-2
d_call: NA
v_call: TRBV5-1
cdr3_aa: CASSLYTISLDTGELFF
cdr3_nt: TGCGCCAGCAGCTTATACACCATCTCCTTAGACACCGGGGAGCTGTTTTTT

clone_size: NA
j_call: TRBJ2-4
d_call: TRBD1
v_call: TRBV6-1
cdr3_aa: CASSTDRGNIQYF
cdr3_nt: TGTGCCAGCAGTACCGACAGGGGGAACATTCAGTACTTC

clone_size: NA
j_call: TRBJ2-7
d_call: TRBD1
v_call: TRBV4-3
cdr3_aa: CASSPDRSSYEQYF
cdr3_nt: TGCGCCAGCAGCCCGGACAGGTCCTCCTACGAGCAGTACTTC

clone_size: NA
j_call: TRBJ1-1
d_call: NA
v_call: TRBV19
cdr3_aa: CASSMTANTEAFF
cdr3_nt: TGTGCCAGTAGTATGACAGCCAACACTGAAGCTTTCTTT

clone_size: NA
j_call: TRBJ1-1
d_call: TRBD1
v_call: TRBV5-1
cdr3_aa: CASSLAGRGGTEAFF
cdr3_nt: TGCGCCAGCAGCTTGGCTGGCAGGGGGGGCACTGAAGCTTTCTTT

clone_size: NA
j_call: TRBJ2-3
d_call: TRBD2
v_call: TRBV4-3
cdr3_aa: CASSQGLAGVDTQYF
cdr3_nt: TGCGCCAGCAGCCAAGGACTAGCGGGAGTAGATACGCAGTATTTT

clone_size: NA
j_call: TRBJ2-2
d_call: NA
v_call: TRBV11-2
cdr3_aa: CASTRGVSTGELFF
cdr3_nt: TGTGCCAGCACCCGAGGGGTTTCCACCGGGGAGCTGTTTTTT

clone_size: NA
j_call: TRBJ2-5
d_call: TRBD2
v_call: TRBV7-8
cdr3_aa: CASSPPGTSGMETQYF
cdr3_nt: TGTGCCAGCAGCCCTCCCGGGACTAGCGGGATGGAGACCCAGTACTTC

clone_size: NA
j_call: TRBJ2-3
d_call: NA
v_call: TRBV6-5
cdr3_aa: CASGRGSTDTQYF
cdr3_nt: TGTGCCAGCGGCCGGGGGAGCACAGATACGCAGTATTTT

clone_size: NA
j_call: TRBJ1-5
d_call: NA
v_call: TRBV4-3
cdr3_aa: CASSQDLSRFPGAFNQPQHF
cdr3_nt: TGCGCCAGCAGCCAAGATCTATCCCGATTTCCAGGCGCCTTCAATCAGCCCCAGCATTTT

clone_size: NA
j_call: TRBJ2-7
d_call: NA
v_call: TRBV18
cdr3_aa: CASSPTGPEQYF
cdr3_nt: TGTGCCAGCTCACCAACGGGTCCCGAGCAGTACTTC

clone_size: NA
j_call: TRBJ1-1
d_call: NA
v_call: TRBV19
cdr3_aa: CASSIVRGEAFF
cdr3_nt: TGTGCCAGTAGTATAGTCAGGGGTGAAGCTTTCTTT

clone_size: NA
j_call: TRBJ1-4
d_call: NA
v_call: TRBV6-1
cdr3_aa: CASSPTGTPEKLFF
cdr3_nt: TGTGCCAGCAGTCCTACCGGGACACCCGAAAAACTGTTTTTT

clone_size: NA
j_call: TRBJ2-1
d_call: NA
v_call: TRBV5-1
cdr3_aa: CASSLGVGGNYNEQFF
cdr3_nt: TGCGCCAGCAGCTTGGGGGTCGGGGGTAACTACAATGAGCAGTTCTTC

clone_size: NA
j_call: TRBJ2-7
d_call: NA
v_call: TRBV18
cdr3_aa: CASSPNAIAPYEQYF
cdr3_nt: TGTGCCAGCTCACCAAACGCCATTGCGCCGTACGAGCAGTACTTC

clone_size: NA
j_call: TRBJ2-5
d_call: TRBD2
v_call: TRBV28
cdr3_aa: CASRRRGTRGETQYF
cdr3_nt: TGTGCCAGCAGGCGACGCGGGACTAGGGGAGAGACCCAGTACTTC

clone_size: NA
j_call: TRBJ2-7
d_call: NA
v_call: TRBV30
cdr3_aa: CAWSVQSPYEQYF
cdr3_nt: TGTGCCTGGAGTGTACAGAGCCCCTACGAGCAGTACTTC

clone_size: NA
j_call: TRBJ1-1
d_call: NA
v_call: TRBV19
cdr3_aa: CASSLSRYTEAFF
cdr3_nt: TGTGCCAGTAGTTTGAGCAGATACACTGAAGCTTTCTTT

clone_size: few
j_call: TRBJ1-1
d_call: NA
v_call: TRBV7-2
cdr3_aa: CASGAGHLMNTEAFF
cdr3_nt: TGTGCCAGCGGAGCGGGACACCTCATGAACACTGAAGCTTTCTTT

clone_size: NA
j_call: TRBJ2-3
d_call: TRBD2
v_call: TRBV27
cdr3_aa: CANGTSGSVHTDTQYF
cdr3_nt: TGTGCCAATGGGACTAGCGGGAGTGTTCACACAGATACGCAGTATTTT

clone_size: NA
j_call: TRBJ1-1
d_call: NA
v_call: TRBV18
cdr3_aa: CASSPAPNTEAFF
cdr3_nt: TGTGCCAGCTCACCAGCCCCGAACACTGAAGCTTTCTTT

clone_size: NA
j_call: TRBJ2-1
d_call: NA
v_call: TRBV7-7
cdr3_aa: CASSLDRDNEQFF
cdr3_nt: TGTGCTAGCAGCTTGGATCGGGACAATGAGCAGTTCTTC

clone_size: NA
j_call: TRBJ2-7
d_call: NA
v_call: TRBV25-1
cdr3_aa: CASSDYTTYEQYF
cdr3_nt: TGTGCCAGCAGTGATTACACAACCTACGAGCAGTACTTC

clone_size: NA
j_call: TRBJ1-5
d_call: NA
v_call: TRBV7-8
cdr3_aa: CASSLSRQPQHF
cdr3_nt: TGTGCCAGCAGCTTAAGTCGTCAGCCCCAGCATTTT

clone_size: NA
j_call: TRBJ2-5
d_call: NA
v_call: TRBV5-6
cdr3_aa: CASSLGLGEETQYF
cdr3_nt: TGTGCCAGCAGCTTGGGGCTAGGAGAGGAGACCCAGTACTTC

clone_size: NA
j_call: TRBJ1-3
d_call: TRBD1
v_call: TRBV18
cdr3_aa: CASSLQGSGNTIYF
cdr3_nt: TGTGCCAGCTCACTACAGGGGTCTGGAAACACCATATATTTT

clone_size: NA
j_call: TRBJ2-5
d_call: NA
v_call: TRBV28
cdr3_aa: CASSLQGLLDKTQYF
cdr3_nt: TGTGCCAGCAGTTTACAGGGGCTCCTGGATAAGACCCAGTACTTC

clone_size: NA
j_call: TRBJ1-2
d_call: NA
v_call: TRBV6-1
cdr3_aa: CASSEGGTAGYTF
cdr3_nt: TGTGCCAGCAGTGAAGGGGGCACTGCCGGCTACACCTTC

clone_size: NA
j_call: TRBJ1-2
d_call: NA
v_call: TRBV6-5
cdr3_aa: CASRRTNKNYGYTF
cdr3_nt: TGTGCCAGCAGGCGGACAAACAAAAACTATGGCTACACCTTC

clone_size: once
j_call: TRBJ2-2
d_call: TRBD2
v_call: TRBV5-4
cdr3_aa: CAGSPREASGSSPTGELFF
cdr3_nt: TGTGCCGGCAGCCCCCGAGAGGCTAGCGGGAGTAGCCCCACCGGGGAGCTGTTTTTT

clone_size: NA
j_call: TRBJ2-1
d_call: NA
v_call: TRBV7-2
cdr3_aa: CASSSQSSSYNEQFF
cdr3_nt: TGTGCCAGCAGCTCCCAAAGTTCCTCCTACAATGAGCAGTTCTTC

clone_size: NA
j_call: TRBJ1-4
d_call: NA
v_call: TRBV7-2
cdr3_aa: CASSLEYSNEKLFF
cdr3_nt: TGTGCCAGCAGCTTAGAATACAGTAATGAAAAACTGTTTTTT

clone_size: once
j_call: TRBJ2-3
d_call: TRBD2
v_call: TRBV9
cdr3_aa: CASSVDSSGPSTDTQYF
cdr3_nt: TGTGCCAGCAGCGTAGATTCTAGCGGTCCTAGCACAGATACGCAGTATTTT

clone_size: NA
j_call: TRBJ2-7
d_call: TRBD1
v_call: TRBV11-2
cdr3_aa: CASSSNRGLNEQYF
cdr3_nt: TGTGCCAGCAGCTCGAACAGGGGGCTGAACGAGCAGTACTTC

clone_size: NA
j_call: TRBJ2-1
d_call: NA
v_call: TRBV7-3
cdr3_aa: CASSLSGAQNEQFF
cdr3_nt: TGTGCCAGCAGCTTAAGCGGGGCACAAAATGAGCAGTTCTTC

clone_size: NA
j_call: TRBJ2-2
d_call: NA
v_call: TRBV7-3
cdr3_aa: CASSPSNTGELFF
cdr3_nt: TGTGCCAGCAGCCCATCCAACACCGGGGAGCTGTTTTTT

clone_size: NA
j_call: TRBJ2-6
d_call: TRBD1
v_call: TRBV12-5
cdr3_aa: CASALYRDRASLSGANVLTF
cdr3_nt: TGTGCTAGTGCCCTTTACCGGGACAGGGCTTCCCTCTCTGGGGCCAACGTCCTGACTTTC

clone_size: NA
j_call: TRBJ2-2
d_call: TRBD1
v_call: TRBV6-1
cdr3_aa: CASNRQGNTGELFF
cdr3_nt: TGTGCCAGCAATAGACAGGGAAACACCGGGGAGCTGTTTTTT

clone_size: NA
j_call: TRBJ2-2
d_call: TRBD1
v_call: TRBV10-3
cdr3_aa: CAIRADRETGELFF
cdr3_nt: TGTGCCATCAGGGCCGACAGGGAAACCGGGGAGCTGTTTTTT

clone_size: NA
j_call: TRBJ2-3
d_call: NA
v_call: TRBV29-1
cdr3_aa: CSLIGTHDTQYF
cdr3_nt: TGCAGCCTCATAGGGACCCACGATACGCAGTATTTT

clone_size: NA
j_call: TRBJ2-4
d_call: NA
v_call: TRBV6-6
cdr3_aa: CASSYRQDSQYF
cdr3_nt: TGTGCCAGCAGTTACAGGCAGGATAGTCAGTACTTC

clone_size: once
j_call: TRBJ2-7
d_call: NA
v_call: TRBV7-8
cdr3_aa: CASSFGRRQNYEQYF
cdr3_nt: TGTGCCAGCAGCTTTGGTAGACGTCAAAACTACGAGCAGTACTTC

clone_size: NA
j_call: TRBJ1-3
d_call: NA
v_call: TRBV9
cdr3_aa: CASSDPRGHGNTIYF
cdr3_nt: TGTGCCAGCAGCGACCCCCGTGGCCATGGAAACACCATATATTTT

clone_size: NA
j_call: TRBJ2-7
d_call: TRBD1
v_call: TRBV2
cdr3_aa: CASRSGTVAYEQYF
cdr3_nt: TGTGCCAGCAGATCCGGGACAGTAGCCTACGAGCAGTACTTC

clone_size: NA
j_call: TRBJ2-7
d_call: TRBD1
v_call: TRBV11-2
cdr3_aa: CASSIDRGPFYEQYF
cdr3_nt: TGTGCCAGCAGCATCGACAGGGGCCCTTTCTACGAGCAGTACTTC

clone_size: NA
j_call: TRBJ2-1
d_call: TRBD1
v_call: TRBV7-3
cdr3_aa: CASSPVGQYNEQFF
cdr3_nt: TGTGCCAGCAGCCCCGTGGGACAGTACAATGAGCAGTTCTTC

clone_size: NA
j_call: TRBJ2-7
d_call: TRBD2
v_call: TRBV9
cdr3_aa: CASSVVVAGGLEEQYF
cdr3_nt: TGTGCCAGCAGCGTAGTCGTTGCGGGAGGGCTAGAGGAGCAGTACTTC

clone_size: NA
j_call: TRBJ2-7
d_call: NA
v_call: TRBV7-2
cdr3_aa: CASSRGVAEAFGQYF
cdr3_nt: TGTGCCAGCAGCCGTGGGGTAGCGGAGGCTTTCGGGCAGTACTTC